This T cell receptor beta chain comes out of a study of T cell repertoires in cytomegalovirus infection. Study summary: Public signatures in TCR beta pointed to CMV infection and matching HLA type.

The CDR3 is 12 amino acids. Germline V gene sequence: CDR1 SEHNR, CDR2 FQNEAQ (reference sequence). The V end lost 3 bases, the J end lost 4 bases, and 7 bases lay between the germline ends. MiXCR was run by TCRdb on the reads, yielding one entry per CDR3 protein. The repertoire consists of 270,000 or so distinct CDR3 sequences, with 17% occurring once and the leading ten covering around 43%. This clonotype appeared a few times. As yet, its antigen is unknown. Study-level results: HLA-C-restricted CMV clonotypes gave the most frequent clonotype in two of eight donors. Carriers of CMV plus the relevant HLA were identified by cumulative public TCR beta family frequency.

The receptor's source is a human donor in good health (CMV status not recorded). Some clones in this sample may be carry-over from other donors' samples. Source material: CD8+ T cells from PBMCs. V usage is TRBV7-9 and J usage is TRBJ2-7; D uncertain. This CDR3 reads CASSFVRYEQYF. The CDR3 DNA sequence: TGTGCCAGCAGCTTCGTTAGGTACGAGCAGTACTTC.